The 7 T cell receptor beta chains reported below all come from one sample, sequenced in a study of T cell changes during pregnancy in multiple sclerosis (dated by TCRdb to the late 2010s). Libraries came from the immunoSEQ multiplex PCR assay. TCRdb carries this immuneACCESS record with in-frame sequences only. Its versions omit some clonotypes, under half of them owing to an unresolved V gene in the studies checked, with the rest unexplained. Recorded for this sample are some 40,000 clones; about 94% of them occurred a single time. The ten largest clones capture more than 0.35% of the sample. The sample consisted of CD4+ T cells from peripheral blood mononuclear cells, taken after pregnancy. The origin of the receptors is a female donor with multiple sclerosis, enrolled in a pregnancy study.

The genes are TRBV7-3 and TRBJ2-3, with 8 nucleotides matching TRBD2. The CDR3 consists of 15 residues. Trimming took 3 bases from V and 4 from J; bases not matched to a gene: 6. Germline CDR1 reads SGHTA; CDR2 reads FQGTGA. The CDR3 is CASSFTAGGADTQYF. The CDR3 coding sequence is TGTGCCAGCAGCTTTACCGCGGGGGGCGCAGATACGCAGTATTTT.

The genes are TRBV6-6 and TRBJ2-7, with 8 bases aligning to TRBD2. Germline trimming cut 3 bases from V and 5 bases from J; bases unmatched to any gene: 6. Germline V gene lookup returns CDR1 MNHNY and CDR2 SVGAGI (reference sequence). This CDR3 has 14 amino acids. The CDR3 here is CASSYGRGVNEQYF. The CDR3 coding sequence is TGTGCCAGCAGTTATGGGCGGGGGGTTAACGAGCAGTACTTC.

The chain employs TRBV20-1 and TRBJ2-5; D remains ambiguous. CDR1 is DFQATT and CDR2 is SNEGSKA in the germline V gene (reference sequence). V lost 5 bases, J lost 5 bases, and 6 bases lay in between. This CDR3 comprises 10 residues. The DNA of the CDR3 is TGCAGTGCTTGGGCTGAGACCCAGTACTTC. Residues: CSAWAETQYF.

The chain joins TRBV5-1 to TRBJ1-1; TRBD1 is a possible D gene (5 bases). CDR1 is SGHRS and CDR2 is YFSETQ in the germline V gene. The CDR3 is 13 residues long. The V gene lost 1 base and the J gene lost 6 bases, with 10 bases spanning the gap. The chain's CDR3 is CASSLPGSSEAFF. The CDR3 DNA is TGCGCCAGCAGCTTGCCAGGGTCCTCTGAAGCTTTCTTT.

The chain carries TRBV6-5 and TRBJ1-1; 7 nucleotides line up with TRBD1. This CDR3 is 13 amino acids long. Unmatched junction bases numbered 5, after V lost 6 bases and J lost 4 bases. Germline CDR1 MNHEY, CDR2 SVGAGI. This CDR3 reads CASSIYRGTEAFF. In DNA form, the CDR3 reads TGTGCCAGCAGCATATACAGGGGCACTGAAGCTTTCTTT.

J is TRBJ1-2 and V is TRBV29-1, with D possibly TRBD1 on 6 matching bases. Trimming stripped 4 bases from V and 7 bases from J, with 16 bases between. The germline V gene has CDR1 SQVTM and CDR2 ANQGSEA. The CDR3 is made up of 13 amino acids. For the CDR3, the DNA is TGCAGCGTTGGGGGGCAGGAGGTCGGTGGCTACACCTTC. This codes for CSVGGQEVGGYTF.

The CDR3 loop reads CASRTPEAFF. Here the CDR3 DNA reads TGTGCCAGTAGGACACCTGAAGCTTTCTTT. The chain links TRBV6-1 to TRBJ1-1; TRBD1 might be the D (5 bases). Trimming took off 9 bases at V and 6 bases at J, with 8 bases between the two ends. CDR3 length equals 10 residues. Per germline, CDR1 MNHNS and CDR2 SASEGT.